These 7 T cell receptor beta chains came from one sample sequenced in a study of identical twins. TCRdb recomputed calls from the 5' RACE reads with MiXCR, one row per CDR3 protein. The sample lists 400,000 to 550,000 distinct CDR3 sequences, around 24% seen once, with about 2.7% in the top ten. The sample was also linked to a second study, of T cells expressing NK-cell markers.

Sequenced input: CD4+ T cells sorted from blood. The receptors were gathered from a woman younger than 30 in good health.

This clonotype was counted a few times. The chain joins TRBV10-3 to TRBJ2-4, with D tentatively TRBD1 (5 bases). V was clipped by 10 bases and J by 7 bases, with 11 bases between them. The CDR3 is 11 residues long. Germline CDR1 ENHRY, CDR2 SYGVKD. The CDR3 DNA follows: TGTGCCACCCTGACAGACAACATTCAGTACTTC. Protein: CATLTDNIQYF.

This sequence joins TRBV20-1 and TRBJ2-2; 7 nucleotides line up with TRBD2. Germline V gene data show CDR1 as DFQATT and CDR2 as SNEGSKA (reference sequence). The J segment lost 5 bases and the V segment lost 3 bases, leaving 6 bases of the junction unmatched. The CDR3 has 14 residues. The CDR3 loop reads CSASGRGGTGELFF. DNA for the CDR3: TGCAGTGCTAGCGGGCGGGGAGGGACCGGGGAGCTGTTTTTT.

The V gene is TRBV5-4, the J gene TRBJ2-7; 7 positions match TRBD1. Looked up from germline, CDR1 is SGHNT and CDR2 is YYREEE (reference sequence). The CDR3 length is 14 residues. With 3 bases clipped from V and 4 bases from J, the junction kept 7 bases outside the gene matches. The CDR3 sequence is CASSSKGQPYEQYF. DNA of the CDR3: TGTGCCAGCAGCTCGAAGGGACAGCCTTACGAGCAGTACTTC.

V usage is TRBV20-1 and J usage is TRBJ2-7, with TRBD1 matching over 8 bases. The CDR3 is made up of 13 amino acids. In germline, CDR1 is DFQATT, CDR2 SNEGSKA (reference sequence). Trimming removed 6 bases from V and 3 bases from J; junction bases left unmatched: 7. The CDR3 coding sequence is TGCAGTGCAACGGGACAGGCCTACTACGAGCAGTACTTC. Translation gives CSATGQAYYEQYF.

This clonotype was found a few times. The J gene is TRBJ2-2, the V gene TRBV20-1; TRBD2 might be the D (6 bases). CDR1 and CDR2 (germline): DFQATT, SNEGSKA (reference sequence). CDR3 size: 15 residues. V shed 0 bases and J shed 1 base, with 9 bases lying between them. CDR3 sequence: CSARERGGNTGELFF. CDR3 DNA: TGCAGTGCTAGAGAGAGGGGAGGGAACACCGGGGAGCTGTTTTTT.

V gene TRBV7-9 combines with J gene TRBJ2-3; TRBD1 matches at 8 bases. This CDR3 is built from 16 residues. Per germline, CDR1 SEHNR and CDR2 FQNEAQ (reference sequence). Trimming removed 0 bases from V and 2 bases from J; junction bases left unmatched: 4. In DNA form, the CDR3 reads TGTGCCAGCAGCTTAGCGACAGGGGCGGACACAGATACGCAGTATTTT. Its translation: CASSLATGADTDTQYF.

This clonotype was seen more than once but under ten times. The chain combines TRBV7-9 with TRBJ2-7, with D perhaps TRBD2 (6 bases). Trimming removed 6 bases from V and 2 bases from J, with 14 bases in between. This CDR3 spans 14 amino acids. The germline gives CDR1 SEHNR, CDR2 FQNEAQ (reference sequence). CDR3 in amino acids: CASRRLDIPYEQYF. In DNA form, the CDR3 reads TGTGCCAGCAGGCGACTAGATATCCCCTACGAGCAGTACTTC.